This T cell receptor (beta chain) is from a study of cytomegalovirus exposure and HLA in healthy donors. The CDR3 has 15 residues. V shed 5 bases, J shed 4 bases, and the junction held 7 bases outside the gene matches. CDR1 is MDHEN and CDR2 is SYDVKM in the germline V gene. Findings and caveats of the study: Segments of the TCR beta V type were, in most cases, productive about 87% or about 30% of the time in an earlier analysis. In a later analysis, a genetic analysis reported fewer productive-TCR N-insertions in an Asian-associated ancestry cluster than the cohort average.

Donors counted as nominally healthy when sampled, yet unrecorded immune exposures were likely. 60 Vbeta and 13 Jbeta primers were used in PCR. Sequencing was performed with immunoSEQ multiplex PCR; in TCRdb, only in-frame clones are kept and a portion is missing. In the table there are about 60,000 clones, around three quarters of which are singletons. As concerns this clone: Its target is not known.

This receptor was obtained from a woman in her 30s in good health and CMV-seronegative. The rearrangement uses TRBV28 and TRBJ1-2; 10 positions agree with TRBD1. The sequenced sample consisted of PBMCs. This CDR3 reads CASSGGQGRVYGYTF. In nucleotides, the CDR3 is TGTGCCAGCAGTGGGGGACAGGGGAGGGTCTATGGCTACACCTTC.